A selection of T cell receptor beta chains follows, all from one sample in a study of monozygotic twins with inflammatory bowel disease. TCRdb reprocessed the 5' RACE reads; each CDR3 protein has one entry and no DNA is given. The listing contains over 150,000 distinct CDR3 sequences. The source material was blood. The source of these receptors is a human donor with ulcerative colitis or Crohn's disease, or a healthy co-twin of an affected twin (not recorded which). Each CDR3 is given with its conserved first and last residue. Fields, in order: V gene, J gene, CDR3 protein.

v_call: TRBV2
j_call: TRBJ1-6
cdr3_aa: CASRDRGNSPLHF

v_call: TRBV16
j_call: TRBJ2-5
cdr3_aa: CASSQTKSRGLETQYF

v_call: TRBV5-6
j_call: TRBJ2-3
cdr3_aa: CASSLAGQGMADTQYF

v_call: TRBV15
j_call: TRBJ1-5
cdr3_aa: CATSRDGKSNQPQHF

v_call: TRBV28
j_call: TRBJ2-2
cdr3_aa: CASTKREANTGELFF

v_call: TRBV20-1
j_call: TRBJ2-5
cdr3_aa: CSATEVKQETQYF

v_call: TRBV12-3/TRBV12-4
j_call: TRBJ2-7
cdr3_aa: CASSLGYPSYEQYF

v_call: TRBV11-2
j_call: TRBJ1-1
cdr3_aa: CASSLANGVGHTEAFF

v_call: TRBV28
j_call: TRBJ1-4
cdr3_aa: CASSLGRKFNEKLFF

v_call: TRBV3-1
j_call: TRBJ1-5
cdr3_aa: CASGQGGSQPQHF

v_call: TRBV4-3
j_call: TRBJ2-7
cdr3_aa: CASSQSGPYEQYF

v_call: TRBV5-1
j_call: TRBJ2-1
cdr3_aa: CASSLLAGGSSEQFF

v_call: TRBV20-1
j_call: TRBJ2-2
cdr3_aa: CSASLARTGELFF

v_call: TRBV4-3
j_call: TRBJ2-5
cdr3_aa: CASSQGTSGSGETQYF

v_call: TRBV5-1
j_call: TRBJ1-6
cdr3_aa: CASSLAFGQGANSPLHF

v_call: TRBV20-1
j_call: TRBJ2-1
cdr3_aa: CSSNQRGLALGEQFF

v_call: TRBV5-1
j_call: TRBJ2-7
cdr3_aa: CASSLAGGAYEQYF

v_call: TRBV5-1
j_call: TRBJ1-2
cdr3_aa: CASSMGQGGSGYTF

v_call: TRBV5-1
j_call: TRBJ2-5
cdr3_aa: CASSLDTVQETQYF

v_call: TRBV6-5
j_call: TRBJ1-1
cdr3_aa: CASRDQGWTEAFF

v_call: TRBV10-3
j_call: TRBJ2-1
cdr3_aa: CASSRLAGVNEQFF

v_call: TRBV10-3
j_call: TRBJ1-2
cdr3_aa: CAIGTGGYYGYTF

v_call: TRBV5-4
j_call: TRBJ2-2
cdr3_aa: CASSWDKAGGNTGELFF

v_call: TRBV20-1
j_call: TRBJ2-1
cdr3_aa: CSARDGLALYEQFF

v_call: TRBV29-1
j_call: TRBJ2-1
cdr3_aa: CSVEDGRRKRYNEQFF

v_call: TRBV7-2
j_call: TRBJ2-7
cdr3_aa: CASSLATEVGYEQYF

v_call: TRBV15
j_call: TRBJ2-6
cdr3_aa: CATSRELDRGYSGANVLTF

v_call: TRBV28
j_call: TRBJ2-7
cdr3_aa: CASSLDGTAIYEQYF

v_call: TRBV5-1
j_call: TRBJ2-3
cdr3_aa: CASSSGTGETQYF

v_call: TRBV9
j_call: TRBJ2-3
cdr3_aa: CASSVEAVTDTQYF

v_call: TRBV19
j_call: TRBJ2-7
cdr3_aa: CASSIDRWGNEQYF

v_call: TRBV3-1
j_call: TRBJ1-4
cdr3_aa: CASSQGQGQEKLFF

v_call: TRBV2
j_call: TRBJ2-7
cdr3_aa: CASTPPGEQYF

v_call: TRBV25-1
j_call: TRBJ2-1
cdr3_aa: CASSELRGADNEQFF

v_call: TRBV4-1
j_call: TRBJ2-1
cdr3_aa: CASSHLGLPNEQFF

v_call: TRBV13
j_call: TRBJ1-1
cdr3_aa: CASSLGLRTEAFF

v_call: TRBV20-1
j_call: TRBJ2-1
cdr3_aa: CSATRGTNSYNEQFF

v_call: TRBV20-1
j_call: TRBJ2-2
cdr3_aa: CSARATGTGELFF

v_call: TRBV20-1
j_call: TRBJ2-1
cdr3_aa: CSARTSWNEQFF

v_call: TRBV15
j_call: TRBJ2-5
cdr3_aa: CATSKQGRETQYF

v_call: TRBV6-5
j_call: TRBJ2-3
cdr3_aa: CASSSVPHRGMDTQYF

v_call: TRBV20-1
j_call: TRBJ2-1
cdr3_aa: CSGWGARELDEQFF

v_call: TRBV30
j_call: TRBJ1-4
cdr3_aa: CAWSVGAGGTNGKLFF

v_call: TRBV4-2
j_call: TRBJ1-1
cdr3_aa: CASSRGRRGDTEAFF

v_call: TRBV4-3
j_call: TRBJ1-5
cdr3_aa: CASSLVWGGENQPQHF

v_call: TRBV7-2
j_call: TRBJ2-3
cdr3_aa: CASSTGTRGTDTQYF

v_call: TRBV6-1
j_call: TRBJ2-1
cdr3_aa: CASSGVRGDQFF

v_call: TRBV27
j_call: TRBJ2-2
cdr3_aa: CASSLRTGGFTGELFF

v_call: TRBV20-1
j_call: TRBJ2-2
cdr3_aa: CSARVGGRSGELFF

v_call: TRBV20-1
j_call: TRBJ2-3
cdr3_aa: CSAAPLAGGHDTQYF